The T cell receptor beta chain described here comes from a study of CD8 T cells in Susac syndrome. The germline V gene encodes CDR1 SEHNR and CDR2 FQNEAQ (reference sequence). The CDR3 spans 16 residues. Trimming cost V 5 bases and J 2 bases; bases outside gene matches: 10. A quantity of 0.5 to 1 ug RNA underwent reverse transcription using random hexamers. MiXCR, applied by TCRdb to the immunoSEQ multiplex PCR reads, yields one record per CDR3 protein. The data hold under 200,000 distinct CDR3 sequences, with 85% to 95% observed a single time. The receptor was isolated from a human donor with multiple sclerosis. Sequenced sample: CD8+ T cells from PBMCs. The chain joins TRBV7-9 to TRBJ2-5; 8 nucleotides match TRBD2. DNA of the CDR3: TGTGCCAGCAGCCTCTCCCGGGAGGGATTTCAAGAGACCCAGTACTTC. Its protein product is CASSLSREGFQETQYF.